Here is one TCR beta chain with its context. What it binds is not known. The sample is drawn from a study of blood T cells in healthy people across ages. At the level of the study: Using template switching, researchers captured about one barcoded beta molecule for each two T cells. Broader study findings: Long-lived donors carried more naive CD4+ cells and greater diversity than aged donors.

The amount of total RNA extracted per sample was at least 6 micrograms. The germline V gene encodes CDR1 MGHDK and CDR2 SYGVNS. The ends lost 4 bases at V and 11 bases at J; junction bases unmatched: 10. The CDR3 is 15 residues long. Using a J-beta primer mix together with a sample-barcoded 5' primer, a second PCR was run for roughly 6 to 11 cycles. TCRdb used MiXCR to reprocess the 5' RACE reads, holding one entry per CDR3 protein. The table has 380,000 or so distinct CDR3 sequences, roughly half seen once. This receptor was obtained from a man aged 55 to 69 in good health. The V and J genes are TRBV25-1 and TRBJ2-1; 11 bases line up with TRBD2. The source material was blood. CDR3 amino acids: CASSGPGLADPKQFF. CDR3 sequence (DNA): TGTGCCAGCAGTGGCCCGGGACTAGCGGACCCAAAGCAGTTCTTC. Using reference TRBV25-1 and TRBJ2-1 for the parts outside the CDR3, the full variable domain is EADIYQTPRYLVIGTGKKITLECSQTMGHDKMYWYQQDPGMELHLIHYSYGVNSTEKGDLSSESTVSRIRTEHFPLTLESARPSHTSQYLCASSGPGLADPKQFFGPGTRLTVL.